This T cell receptor (beta chain) was recorded in a study of identical twins. Study findings and constraints: Models underestimated out-of-frame TCR alpha sharing in monozygotic twins. Beta clonotypes that were abundant in cord blood contained fewer insertions, a pattern absent from memory repertoires.

Trimming cost V 3 bases and J 4 bases; bases outside gene matches: 8. The CDR3 is 15 amino acids. From germline, CDR1 is DFQATT and CDR2 SNEGSKA (reference sequence). A universal primer site was added by template switching, and unique molecular identifiers were carried by the cDNA. TCRdb re-called the 5' RACE reads with MiXCR, one entry per CDR3 protein. Of around 280,000 distinct CDR3 sequences listed, around 8.8% are singletons. This clonotype has ten or more counts. Its specificity is not known. Separately, the same data were catalogued under a study of yellow fever vaccine responses in identical twins.

The clonotype originates from a woman younger than 35 in good health. The sample consisted of memory (CD45RO+) T cells sorted from blood. This chain uses TRBV20-1 with TRBJ2-5; 10 bases map to TRBD2. In DNA form, the CDR3 reads TGCAGTGCTAGGGAACTAGCGGGACTTGGAGAGACCCAGTACTTC. It yields the protein CSARELAGLGETQYF.